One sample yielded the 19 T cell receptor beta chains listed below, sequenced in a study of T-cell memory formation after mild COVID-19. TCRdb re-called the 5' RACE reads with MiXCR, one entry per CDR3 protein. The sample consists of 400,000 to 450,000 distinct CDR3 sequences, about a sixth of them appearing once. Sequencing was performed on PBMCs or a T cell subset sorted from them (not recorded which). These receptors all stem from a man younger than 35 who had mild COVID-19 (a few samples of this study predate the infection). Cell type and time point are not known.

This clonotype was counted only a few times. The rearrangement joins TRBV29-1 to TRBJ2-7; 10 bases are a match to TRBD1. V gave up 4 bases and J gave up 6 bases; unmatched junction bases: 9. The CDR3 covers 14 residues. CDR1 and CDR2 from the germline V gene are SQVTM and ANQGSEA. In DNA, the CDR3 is TGCAGCGTTGCCCGGGGGACAGGGGACTCCGAGCAGTACTTC. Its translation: CSVARGTGDSEQYF.

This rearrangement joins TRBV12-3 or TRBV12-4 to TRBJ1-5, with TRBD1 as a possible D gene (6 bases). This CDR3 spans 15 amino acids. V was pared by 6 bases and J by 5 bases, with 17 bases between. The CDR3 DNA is TGTGCCAGCAGCTTTGGGGGGGCAGGGGATCAGCCCCAGCATTTT. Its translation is CASSFGGAGDQPQHF.

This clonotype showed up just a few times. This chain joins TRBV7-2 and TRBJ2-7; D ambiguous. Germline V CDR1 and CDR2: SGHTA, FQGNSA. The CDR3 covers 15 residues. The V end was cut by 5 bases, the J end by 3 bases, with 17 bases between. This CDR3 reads CASSLVWATGYEQYF. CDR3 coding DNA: TGTGCCAGCAGCCTAGTCTGGGCCACCGGCTACGAGCAGTACTTC.

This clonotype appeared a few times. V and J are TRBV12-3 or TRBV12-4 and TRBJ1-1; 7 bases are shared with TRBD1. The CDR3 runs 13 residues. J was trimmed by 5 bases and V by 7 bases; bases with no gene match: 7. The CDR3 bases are TGTGCCAGCACCCAAGCAGGGGGGACTGAAGCTTTCTTT. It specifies CASTQAGGTEAFF.

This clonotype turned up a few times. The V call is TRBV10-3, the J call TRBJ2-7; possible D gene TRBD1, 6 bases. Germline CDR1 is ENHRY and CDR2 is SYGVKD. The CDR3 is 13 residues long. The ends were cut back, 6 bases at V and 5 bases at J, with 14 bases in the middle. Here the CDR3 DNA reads TGTGCCATCAGGGAAAAACAGGGAAACGAGCAGTACGTC. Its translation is CAIREKQGNEQYV.

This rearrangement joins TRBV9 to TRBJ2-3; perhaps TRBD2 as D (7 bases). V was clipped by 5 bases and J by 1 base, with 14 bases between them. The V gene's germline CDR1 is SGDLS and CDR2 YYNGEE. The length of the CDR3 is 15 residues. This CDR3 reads CASSGGAHGTDTQYF. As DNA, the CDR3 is TGTGCCAGCAGTGGGGGGGCGCACGGCACAGATACGCAGTATTTT.

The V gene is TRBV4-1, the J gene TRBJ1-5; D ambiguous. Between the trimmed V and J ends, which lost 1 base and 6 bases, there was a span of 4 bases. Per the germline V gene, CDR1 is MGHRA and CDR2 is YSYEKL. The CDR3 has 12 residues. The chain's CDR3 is CASSQGFQPQHF. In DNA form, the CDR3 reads TGCGCCAGCAGCCAAGGATTTCAGCCCCAGCATTTT.

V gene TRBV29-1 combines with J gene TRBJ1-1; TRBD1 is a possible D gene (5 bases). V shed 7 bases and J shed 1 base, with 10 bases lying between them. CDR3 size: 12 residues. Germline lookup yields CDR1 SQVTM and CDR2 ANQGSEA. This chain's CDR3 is CSAGTENTEAFF. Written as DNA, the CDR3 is TGCAGCGCTGGGACTGAGAACACTGAAGCTTTCTTT.

The CDR3 DNA reads TGTGCCAGCCACCTAGCGGTCCGCAATGAGCAGTTCTTC. Its protein is CASHLAVRNEQFF. The V call is TRBV2, the J call TRBJ2-1, with 7 bases aligning to TRBD2. With 8 bases clipped from V and 6 bases from J, the junction kept 7 bases outside the gene matches. Germline assignment: CDR1 SNHLY and CDR2 FYNNEI. The CDR3 is 13 residues long.

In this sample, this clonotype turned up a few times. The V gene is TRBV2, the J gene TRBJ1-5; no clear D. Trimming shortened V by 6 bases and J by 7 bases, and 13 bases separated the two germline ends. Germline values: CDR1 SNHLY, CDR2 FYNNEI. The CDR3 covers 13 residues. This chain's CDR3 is CASRPGIPQPQHF. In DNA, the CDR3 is TGTGCCAGCAGACCGGGGATTCCGCAGCCCCAGCATTTT.

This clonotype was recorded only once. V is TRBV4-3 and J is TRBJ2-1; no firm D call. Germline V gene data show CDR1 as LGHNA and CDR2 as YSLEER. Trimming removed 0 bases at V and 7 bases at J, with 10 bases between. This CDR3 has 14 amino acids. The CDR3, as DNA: TGCGCCAGCAGCCAAGATTCGGCTACTAATGAGCAGTTCTTC. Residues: CASSQDSATNEQFF.

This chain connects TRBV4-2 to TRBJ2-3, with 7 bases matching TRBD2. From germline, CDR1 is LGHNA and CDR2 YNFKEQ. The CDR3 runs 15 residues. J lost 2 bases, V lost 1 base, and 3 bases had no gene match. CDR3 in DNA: TGTGCCAGCAGCCAAGGAGCGGGACCCACAGATACGCAGTATTTT. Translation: CASSQGAGPTDTQYF.

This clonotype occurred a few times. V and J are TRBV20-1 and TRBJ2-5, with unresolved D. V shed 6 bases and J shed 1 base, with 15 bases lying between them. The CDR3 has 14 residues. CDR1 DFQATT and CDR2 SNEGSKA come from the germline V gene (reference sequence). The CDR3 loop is CSAKQRLFQETQYF. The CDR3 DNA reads TGCAGTGCAAAACAGCGTTTATTCCAAGAGACCCAGTACTTC.

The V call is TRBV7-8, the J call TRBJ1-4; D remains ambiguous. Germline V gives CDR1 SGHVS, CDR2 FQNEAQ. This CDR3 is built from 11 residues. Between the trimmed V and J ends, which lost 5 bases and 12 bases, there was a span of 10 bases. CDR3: CASSLRTELFF. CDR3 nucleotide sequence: TGTGCCAGCAGCCTTCGGACCGAACTGTTTTTT.

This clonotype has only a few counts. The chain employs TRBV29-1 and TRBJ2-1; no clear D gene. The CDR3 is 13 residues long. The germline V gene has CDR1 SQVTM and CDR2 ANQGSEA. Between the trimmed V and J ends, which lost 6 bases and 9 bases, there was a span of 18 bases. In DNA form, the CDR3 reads TGCAGCGTCGCTACCTTCGACGGATCTGAGCAGTTCTTC. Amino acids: CSVATFDGSEQFF.

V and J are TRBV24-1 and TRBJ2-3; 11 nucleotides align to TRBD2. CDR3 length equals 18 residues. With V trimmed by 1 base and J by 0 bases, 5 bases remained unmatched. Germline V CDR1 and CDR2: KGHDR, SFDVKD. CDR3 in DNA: TGTGCCACCAGTGATTTTTCTCGACTAGCGGGGAGCACAGATACGCAGTATTTT. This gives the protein CATSDFSRLAGSTDTQYF.

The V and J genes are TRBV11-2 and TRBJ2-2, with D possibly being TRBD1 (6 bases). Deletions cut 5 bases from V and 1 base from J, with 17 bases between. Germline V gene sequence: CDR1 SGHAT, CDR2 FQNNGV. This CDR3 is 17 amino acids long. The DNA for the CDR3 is TGTGCCAGCAGCCATCCATCCTGGACAGTGAACACCGGGGAGCTGTTTTTT. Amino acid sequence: CASSHPSWTVNTGELFF.

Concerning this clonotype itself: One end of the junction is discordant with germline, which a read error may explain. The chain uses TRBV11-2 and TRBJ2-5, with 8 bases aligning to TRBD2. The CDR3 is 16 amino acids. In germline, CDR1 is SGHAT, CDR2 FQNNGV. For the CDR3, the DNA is TGTGCCAGCAGCCTAGACCGGGGGGGGTACCAAGAGACCCAGTACTTC. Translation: CASSLDRGGYQETQYF.

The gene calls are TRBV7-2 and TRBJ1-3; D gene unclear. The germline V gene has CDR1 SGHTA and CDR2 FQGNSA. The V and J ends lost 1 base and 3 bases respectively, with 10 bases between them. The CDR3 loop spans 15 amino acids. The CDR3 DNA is TGTGCCAGCAGCTTAGAGGGCGGGGTTGGAAACACCATATATTTT. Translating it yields CASSLEGGVGNTIYF.